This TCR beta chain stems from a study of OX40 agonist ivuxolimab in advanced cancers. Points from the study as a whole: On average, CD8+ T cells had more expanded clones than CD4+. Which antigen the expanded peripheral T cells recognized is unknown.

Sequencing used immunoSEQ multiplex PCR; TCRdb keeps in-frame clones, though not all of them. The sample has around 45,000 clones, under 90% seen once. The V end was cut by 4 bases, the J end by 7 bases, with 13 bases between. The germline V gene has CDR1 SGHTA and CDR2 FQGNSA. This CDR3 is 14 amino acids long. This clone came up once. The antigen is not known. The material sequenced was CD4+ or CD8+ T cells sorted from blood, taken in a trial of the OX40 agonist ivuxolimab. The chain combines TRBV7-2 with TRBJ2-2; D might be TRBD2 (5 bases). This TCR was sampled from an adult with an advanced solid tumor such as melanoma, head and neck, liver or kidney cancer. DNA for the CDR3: TGTGCCAGCAGCTCTGGCCACCGGGGCGGGGAGCTGTTTTTT. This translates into CASSSGHRGGELFF.